This T cell receptor beta chain emerged from a study of cytomegalovirus exposure and HLA in healthy donors. The wider study: Among the 300 to 450 genotyped donors, 70% to 85% were placed in the Caucasian-associated ancestry cluster.

The PCR was carried out with 60 Vbeta primers and 13 Jbeta primers. Repertoires were generated with immunoSEQ multiplex PCR, while TCRdb's copy carries only in-frame clones and drops some. This repertoire shows 150,000 to 200,000 clones, approximately 80% found once; its top ten account for about 9.1%. As regards this clone: No antigen is known for it.

The CDR3 covers 15 residues. Germline V gene sequence: CDR1 SGHAT, CDR2 FQNNGV. The V gene lost 3 bases and the J gene lost 10 bases, with 21 bases spanning the gap. General study results and limits: V- and J-gene trimming in TCR beta was tied to a missense DCLRE1C variant by an analysis performed later. With further analysis later on, most CMV-associated TCR beta chains appeared HLA-restricted.

The sequenced sample was PBMCs. The rearrangement links TRBV11-2 to TRBJ1-1; D may be TRBD1 (6 bases). The clonotype was recovered from a man younger than 35 in good health and CMV-seropositive. The CDR3 is CASSFLGFGQGIAFF. CDR3 in DNA: TGTGCCAGCAGCTTTCTAGGGTTCGGGCAGGGGATAGCTTTCTTT.